A single sample gave rise to the 15 T cell receptor beta chains below, sequenced in a study of identical twins. TCRdb reprocessed the 5' RACE reads with MiXCR, giving one entry per CDR3 protein. The sample has about 470,000 distinct CDR3 sequences, 20% to 25% seen once. This sample also appeared in a second study, on T cells expressing NK-cell markers.

Sequencing was carried out using CD4+ T cells sorted from blood. The receptors come from a young woman in good health.

The chain is built from TRBV28 and TRBJ2-3; the D gene is possibly TRBD2 (7 bases). The CDR3 extends over 14 amino acids. Germline CDR1 reads MDHEN; CDR2 reads SYDVKM. V was trimmed by 6 bases and J by 3 bases, leaving 13 bases between them. The CDR3 loop reads CASRGGPPTDTQYF. In nucleotides, the CDR3 is TGTGCCAGCAGGGGGGGGCCTCCTACAGATACGCAGTATTTT.

The chain has TRBV7-2 and TRBJ1-2; 7 bases align to TRBD1. The junction had 6 bases not matched to a gene; V was cut back by 5 bases and J by 6 bases. The length of the CDR3 is 13 residues. Germline CDR1 is SGHTA and CDR2 is FQGNSA. The CDR3 sequence: CASSRNRGDGYTF. CDR3 DNA: TGTGCCAGCAGCCGGAACAGGGGCGATGGCTACACCTTC.

This clonotype appeared many times. The chain joins TRBV7-9 to TRBJ2-3; D unclear. V dropped 5 bases and J dropped 4 bases, with 7 bases sitting between them. Germline V CDR1 and CDR2: SEHNR, FQNEAQ (reference sequence). The CDR3 is made up of 12 amino acids. CDR3 in amino acids: CASSEGADTQYF. CDR3 nucleotides: TGTGCCAGCAGCGAAGGTGCAGATACGCAGTATTTT.

The genes are TRBV6-2 or TRBV6-3 and TRBJ2-7; the D gene could be TRBD1 or TRBD2 (5 bases each). Germline values: CDR1 MNHEY, CDR2 SVGEGT. Trimming removed 0 bases at V and 3 bases at J, with 12 bases between. The CDR3 totals 15 residues. CDR3 nucleotides: TGTGCCAGCAGTTACTCGACGGGGACGGGCTACGAGCAGTACTTC. This codes for CASSYSTGTGYEQYF.

This clonotype turned up a few times. The chain has TRBV12-3 or TRBV12-4 and TRBJ2-5; TRBD2 matches 9 bases. CDR3 size: 14 residues. Trimming took 3 bases from V and 7 from J; bases not matched to a gene: 6. DNA for the CDR3: TGTGCCAGCAGTTTCTCTAGCGGGGCGGGGACCCAGTACTTC. As protein: CASSFSSGAGTQYF.

The V gene is TRBV6-5, the J gene TRBJ2-7, with D possibly TRBD1 on 6 matching bases. V lost 2 bases, J lost 7 bases, and 12 bases lay in between. Per germline, CDR1 MNHEY and CDR2 SVGAGI. The CDR3 extends over 13 amino acids. In DNA, the CDR3 is TGTGCCAGCAGTTACGGACAGAGTACAGAGCAGTACTTC. Its translation is CASSYGQSTEQYF.

This clonotype was detected only once. The chain employs TRBV5-5 and TRBJ2-1; 11 positions agree with TRBD1. The germline V gene has CDR1 SGHKS and CDR2 YYEKEE (reference sequence). The trim removed 4 bases at V and 9 bases at J, leaving 12 bases unmatched. The CDR3 has 16 residues. The chain's CDR3 is CASSALGTGGLGEQFF. CDR3 coding DNA: TGTGCCAGCAGCGCCCTGGGGACAGGGGGATTGGGTGAGCAGTTCTTC.

Only a few counts were recorded for this clonotype. The chain links TRBV6-5 to TRBJ2-6; unclear D gene. The CDR3 consists of 15 residues. Trimming pared 2 bases from V and 0 bases from J, leaving 5 bases between. In germline, CDR1 is MNHEY, CDR2 SVGAGI. CDR3 amino acids: CASSYISSGANVLTF. The CDR3 nucleotides read TGTGCCAGCAGTTACATCTCCTCTGGGGCCAACGTCCTGACTTTC.

This clonotype turned up a few times. DNA for the CDR3: TGTGCCAGCAGCCAAGGACAGGGGGCTGGAAACGAGCAGTACTTC. This translates into CASSQGQGAGNEQYF. This rearrangement joins TRBV3-1 to TRBJ2-7, with TRBD1 identical over 10 bases. The CDR3 extends over 15 amino acids. Germline V lookup: CDR1 LGHDT, CDR2 YNNKEL (reference sequence). V was pared by 1 base and J by 5 bases, with 5 bases of the junction left unmatched.

The chain uses TRBV29-1 and TRBJ2-1; 8 bases are a match to TRBD2. Germline lookup yields CDR1 SQVTM and CDR2 ANQGSEA. CDR3 size: 14 residues. J lost 5 bases, V lost 3 bases, and 6 bases had no gene match. CDR3 loop: CSVDRGGLNNEQFF. The CDR3, as DNA: TGCAGCGTTGATCGGGGGGGTCTCAACAATGAGCAGTTCTTC.

This clonotype was counted between two and nine times. The chain has TRBV2 and TRBJ2-2; TRBD1 might be the D (5 bases). CDR1 and CDR2 from the germline V gene are SNHLY and FYNNEI. The CDR3 has 13 amino acids. V was shortened by 1 base and J by 6 bases, with 6 bases between the two germline ends. CDR3 coding DNA: TGTGCCAGCAGTGAAGAAGGGGCCGGGGAGCTGTTTTTT. Protein: CASSEEGAGELFF.

At least ten counts were recorded for this clonotype. The J gene is TRBJ1-2, the V gene TRBV27; D gene unclear. The CDR3 is 11 residues long. The V gene's germline CDR1 is MNHEY and CDR2 SMNVEV (reference sequence). V lost 6 bases and J lost 7, with 9 bases in between. CDR3 in amino acids: CASRGEGGYTF. CDR3 DNA: TGTGCCAGCAGGGGTGAGGGTGGCTACACCTTC.

The chain joins TRBV2 to TRBJ2-5; no reliable D call. Trimming shortened V by 6 bases and J by 5 bases, and 10 bases separated the two germline ends. This CDR3 is built from 12 residues. The V gene's germline CDR1 is SNHLY and CDR2 FYNNEI. This chain's CDR3 is CASRSNYETQYF. CDR3 nucleotides: TGTGCCAGCAGGAGCAATTACGAGACCCAGTACTTC.

This clonotype was counted at least ten times. The chain combines TRBV7-9 with TRBJ1-1; D not resolved. The CDR3 is 14 amino acids. Germline V gives CDR1 SEHNR, CDR2 FQNEAQ (reference sequence). Trimming pared 2 bases from V and 0 bases from J, leaving 7 bases between. CDR3 amino acids: CASSLHGMNTEAFF. In DNA form, the CDR3 reads TGTGCCAGCAGCTTACACGGGATGAACACTGAAGCTTTCTTT.

The chain has TRBV5-1 and TRBJ1-1; tentative D call: TRBD1 (5 bases). V was trimmed by 1 base and J by 3 bases, leaving 13 bases between them. CDR1 and CDR2 from the germline V gene are SGHRS and YFSETQ. This CDR3 has 15 amino acids. CDR3 bases: TGCGCCAGCAGCTTGATAATCGGGGGAGACACTGAAGCTTTCTTT. This gives the protein CASSLIIGGDTEAFF.